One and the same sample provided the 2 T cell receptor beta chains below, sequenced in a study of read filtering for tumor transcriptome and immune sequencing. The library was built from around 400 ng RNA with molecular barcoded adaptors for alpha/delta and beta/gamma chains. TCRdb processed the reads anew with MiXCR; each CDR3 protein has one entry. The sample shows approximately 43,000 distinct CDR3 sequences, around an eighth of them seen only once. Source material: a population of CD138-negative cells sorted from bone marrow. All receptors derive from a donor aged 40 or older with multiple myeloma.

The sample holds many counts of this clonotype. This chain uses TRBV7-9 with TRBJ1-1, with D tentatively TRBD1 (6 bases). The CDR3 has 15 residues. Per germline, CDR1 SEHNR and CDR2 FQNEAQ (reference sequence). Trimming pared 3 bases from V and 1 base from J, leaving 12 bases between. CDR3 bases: TGTGCCAGCAGCTTCGCGGGGGCCCGGAACACTGAAGCTTTCTTT. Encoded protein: CASSFAGARNTEAFF.

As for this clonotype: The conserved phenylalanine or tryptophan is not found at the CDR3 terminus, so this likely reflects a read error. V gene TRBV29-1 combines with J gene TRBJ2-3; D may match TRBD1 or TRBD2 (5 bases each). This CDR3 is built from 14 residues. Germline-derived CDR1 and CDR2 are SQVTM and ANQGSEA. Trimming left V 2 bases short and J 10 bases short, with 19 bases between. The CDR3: CSVERGEGWNAQYL. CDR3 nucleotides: TGCAGCGTTGAAAGGGGTGAGGGTTGGAATGCGCAGTATCTT.